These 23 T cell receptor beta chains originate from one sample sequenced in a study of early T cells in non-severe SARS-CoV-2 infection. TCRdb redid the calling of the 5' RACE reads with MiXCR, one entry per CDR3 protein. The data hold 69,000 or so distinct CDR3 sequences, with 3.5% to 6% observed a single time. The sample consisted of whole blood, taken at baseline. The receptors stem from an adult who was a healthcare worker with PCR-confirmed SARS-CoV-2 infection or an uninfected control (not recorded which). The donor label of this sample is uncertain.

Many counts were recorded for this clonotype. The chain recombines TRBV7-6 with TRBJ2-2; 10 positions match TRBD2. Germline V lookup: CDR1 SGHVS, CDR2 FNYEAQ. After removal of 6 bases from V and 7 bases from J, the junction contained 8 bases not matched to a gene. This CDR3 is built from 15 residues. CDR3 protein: CASRGGLAVNGELFF. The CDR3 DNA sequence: TGTGCCAGCAGGGGAGGACTAGCGGTCAACGGGGAGCTGTTTTTT.

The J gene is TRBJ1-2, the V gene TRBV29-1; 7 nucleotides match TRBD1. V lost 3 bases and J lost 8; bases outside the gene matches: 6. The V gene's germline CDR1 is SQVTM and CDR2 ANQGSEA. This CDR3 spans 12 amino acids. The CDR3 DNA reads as TGCAGCGTTGATTTAAGGGGGCACGGCTACACCTTC. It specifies CSVDLRGHGYTF.

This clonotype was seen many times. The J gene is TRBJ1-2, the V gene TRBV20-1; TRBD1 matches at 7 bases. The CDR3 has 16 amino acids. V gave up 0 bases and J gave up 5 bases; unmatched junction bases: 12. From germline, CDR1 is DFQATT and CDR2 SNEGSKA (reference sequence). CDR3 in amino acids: CSARDPSRTGLYGYTF. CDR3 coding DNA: TGCAGTGCTAGAGACCCTTCTCGGACAGGACTGTATGGCTACACCTTC.

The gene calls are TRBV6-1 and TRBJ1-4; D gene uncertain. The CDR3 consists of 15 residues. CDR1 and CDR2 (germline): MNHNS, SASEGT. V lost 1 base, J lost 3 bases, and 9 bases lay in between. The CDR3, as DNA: TGTGCCAGCAGTGAAGGGTGGAGAGCTAATGAAAAACTGTTTTTT. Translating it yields CASSEGWRANEKLFF.

CDR3 amino acids: CASSLDSPLHF. In DNA, the CDR3 is TGTGCCAGCAGCCTTGATTCACCCCTCCACTTT. This sequence joins TRBV11-2 and TRBJ1-6; no reliable D call. CDR3 length: 11 amino acids. Germline loops: CDR1 SGHAT, CDR2 FQNNGV. V lost 5 bases to trimming and J lost 8 bases, with 4 bases between them.

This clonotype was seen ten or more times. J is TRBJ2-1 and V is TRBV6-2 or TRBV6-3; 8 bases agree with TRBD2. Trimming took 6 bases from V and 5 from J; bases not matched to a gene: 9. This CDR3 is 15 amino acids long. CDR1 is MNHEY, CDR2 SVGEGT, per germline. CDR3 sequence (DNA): TGTGCCAGCAGGAAAACCGGGACTAGGGACAATGAGCAGTTCTTC. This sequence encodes CASRKTGTRDNEQFF.

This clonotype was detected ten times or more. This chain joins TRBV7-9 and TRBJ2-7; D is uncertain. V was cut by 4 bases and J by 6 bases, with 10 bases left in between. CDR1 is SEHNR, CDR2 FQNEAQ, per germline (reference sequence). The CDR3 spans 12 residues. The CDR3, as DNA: TGTGCCAGCAGCTCCTCATACGTCGAGCAGTACTTC. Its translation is CASSSSYVEQYF.

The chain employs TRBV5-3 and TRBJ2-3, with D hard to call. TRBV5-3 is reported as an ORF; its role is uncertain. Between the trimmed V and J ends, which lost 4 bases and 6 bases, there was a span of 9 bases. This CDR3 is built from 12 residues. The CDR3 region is CARSRRLDTQYF. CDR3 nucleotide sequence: TGTGCCAGAAGCCGGCGACTCGATACGCAGTATTTT.

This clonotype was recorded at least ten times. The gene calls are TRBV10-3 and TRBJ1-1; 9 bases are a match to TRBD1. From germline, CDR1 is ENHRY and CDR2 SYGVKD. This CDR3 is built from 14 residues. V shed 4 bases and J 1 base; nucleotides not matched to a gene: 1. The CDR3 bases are TGTGCCATCAGTGTACAGGGGGCGAACACTGAAGCTTTCTTT. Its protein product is CAISVQGANTEAFF.

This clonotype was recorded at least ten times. The CDR3 DNA reads TGTGCCAGCAGCCAACAACTTGGGGAAAAACTGTTTTTT. Translation: CASSQQLGEKLFF. This chain uses TRBV14 with TRBJ1-4; D is ambiguous. CDR3 length: 13 amino acids. Trimming stripped 2 bases from V and 8 bases from J, with 9 bases between. CDR1 is SGHDN, CDR2 FVKESK, per germline.

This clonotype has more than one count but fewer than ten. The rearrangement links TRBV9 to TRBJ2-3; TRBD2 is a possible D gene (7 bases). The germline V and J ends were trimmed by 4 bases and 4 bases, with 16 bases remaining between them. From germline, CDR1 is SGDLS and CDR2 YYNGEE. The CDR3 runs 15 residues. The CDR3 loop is CASSLPVGGADTQYF. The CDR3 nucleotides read TGTGCCAGCAGCTTACCAGTAGGGGGGGCAGATACGCAGTATTTT.

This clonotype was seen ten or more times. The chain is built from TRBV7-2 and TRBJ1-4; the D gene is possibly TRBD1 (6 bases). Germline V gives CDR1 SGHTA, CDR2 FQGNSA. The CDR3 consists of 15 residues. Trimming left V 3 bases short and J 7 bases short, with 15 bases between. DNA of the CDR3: TGTGCCAGCAGCTTGGGGGGATTGACAGGTGAAAAACTGTTTTTT. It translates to CASSLGGLTGEKLFF. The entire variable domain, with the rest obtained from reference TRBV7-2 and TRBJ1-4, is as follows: GAGVSQSPSNKVTEKGKDVELRCDPISGHTALYWYRQSLGQGLEFLIYFQGNSAPDKSGLPSDRFSAERTGGSVSTLTIQRTQQEDSAVYLCASSLGGLTGEKLFFGSGTQLSVL.

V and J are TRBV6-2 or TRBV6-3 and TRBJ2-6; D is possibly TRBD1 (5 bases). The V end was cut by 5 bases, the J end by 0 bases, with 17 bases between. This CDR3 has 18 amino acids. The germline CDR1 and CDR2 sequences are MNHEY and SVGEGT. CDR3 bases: TGTGCCAGCAGTCCCTTCCAGGACACTGGCTCTGGGGCCAACGTCCTGACTTTC. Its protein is CASSPFQDTGSGANVLTF.

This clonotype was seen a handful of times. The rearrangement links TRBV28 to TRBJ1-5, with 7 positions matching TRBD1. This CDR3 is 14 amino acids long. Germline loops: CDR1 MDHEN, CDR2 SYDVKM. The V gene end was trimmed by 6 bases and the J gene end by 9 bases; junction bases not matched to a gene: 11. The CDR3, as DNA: TGTGCCAGCAGCCACGCTCAGGGGGATGGGCCCCAGCATTTT. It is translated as CASSHAQGDGPQHF.

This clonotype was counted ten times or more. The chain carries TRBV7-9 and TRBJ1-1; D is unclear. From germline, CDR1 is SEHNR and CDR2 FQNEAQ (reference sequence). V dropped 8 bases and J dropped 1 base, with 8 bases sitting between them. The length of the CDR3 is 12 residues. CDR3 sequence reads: CASRETNTEAFF. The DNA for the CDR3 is TGTGCCAGCCGAGAGACGAACACTGAAGCTTTCTTT. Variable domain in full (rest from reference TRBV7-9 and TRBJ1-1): DTGVSQNPRHKITKRGQNVTFRCDPISEHNRLYWYRQTLGQGPEFLTYFQNEAQLEKSRLLSDRFSAERPKGSFSTLEIQRTEQGDSAMYLCASRETNTEAFFGQGTRLTVV.

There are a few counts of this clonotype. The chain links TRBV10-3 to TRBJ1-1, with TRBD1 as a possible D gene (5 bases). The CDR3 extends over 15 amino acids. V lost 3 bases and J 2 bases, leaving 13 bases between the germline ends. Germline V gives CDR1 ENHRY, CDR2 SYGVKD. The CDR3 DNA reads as TGTGCCATCAGTGATGGCCAGGGCGTAAACACTGAAGCTTTCTTT. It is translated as CAISDGQGVNTEAFF.

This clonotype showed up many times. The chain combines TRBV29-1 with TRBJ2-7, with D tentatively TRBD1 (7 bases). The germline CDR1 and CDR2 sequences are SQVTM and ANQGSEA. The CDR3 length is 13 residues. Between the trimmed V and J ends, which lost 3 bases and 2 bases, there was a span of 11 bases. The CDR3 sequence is CSVERGQPYEQYF. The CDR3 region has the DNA TGCAGCGTTGAGCGGGGACAGCCCTACGAGCAGTACTTC.

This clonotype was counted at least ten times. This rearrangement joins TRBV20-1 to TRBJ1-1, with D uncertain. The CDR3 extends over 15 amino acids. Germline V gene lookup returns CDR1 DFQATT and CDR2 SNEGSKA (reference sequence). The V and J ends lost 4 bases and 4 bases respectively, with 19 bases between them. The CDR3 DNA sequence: TGCAGTGCTACAGAGGGAGGTACGGGGAGCACTGAAGCTTTCTTT. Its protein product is CSATEGGTGSTEAFF.

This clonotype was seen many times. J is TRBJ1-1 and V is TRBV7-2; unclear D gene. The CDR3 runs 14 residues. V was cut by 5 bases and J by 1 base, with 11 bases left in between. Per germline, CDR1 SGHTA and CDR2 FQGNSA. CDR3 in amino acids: CASSRTLSNTEAFF. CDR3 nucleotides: TGTGCCAGCAGCAGAACCCTATCGAACACTGAAGCTTTCTTT.

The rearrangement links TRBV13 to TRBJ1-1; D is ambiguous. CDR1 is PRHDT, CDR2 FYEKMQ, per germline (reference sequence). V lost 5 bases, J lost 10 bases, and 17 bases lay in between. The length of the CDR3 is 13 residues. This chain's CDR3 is CASSREDAIRAFF. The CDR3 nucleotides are TGTGCCAGCAGCCGGGAAGATGCTATTCGAGCTTTCTTT.

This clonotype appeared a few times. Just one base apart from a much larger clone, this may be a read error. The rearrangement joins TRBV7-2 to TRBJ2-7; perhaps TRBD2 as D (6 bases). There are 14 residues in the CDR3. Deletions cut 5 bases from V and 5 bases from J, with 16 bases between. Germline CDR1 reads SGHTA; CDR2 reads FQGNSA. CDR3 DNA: TGTGCCAGCAGCCCCGGAGGAGGGTACCACGAGCAGTACTTC. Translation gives CASSPGGGYHEQYF.

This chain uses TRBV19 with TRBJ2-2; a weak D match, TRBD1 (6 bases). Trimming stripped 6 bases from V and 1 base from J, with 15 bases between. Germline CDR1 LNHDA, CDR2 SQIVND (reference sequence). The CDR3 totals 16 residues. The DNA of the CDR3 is TGTGCCAGTAGATGGGGAGACAGGAGGAACACCGGGGAGCTGTTTTTT. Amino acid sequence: CASRWGDRRNTGELFF.

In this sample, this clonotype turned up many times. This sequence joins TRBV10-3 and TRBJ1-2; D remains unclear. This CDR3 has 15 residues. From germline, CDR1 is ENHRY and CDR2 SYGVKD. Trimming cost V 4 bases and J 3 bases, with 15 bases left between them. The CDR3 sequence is CAISGARGTDYGYTF. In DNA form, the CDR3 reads TGTGCCATCAGTGGCGCGAGAGGAACGGACTATGGCTACACCTTC.